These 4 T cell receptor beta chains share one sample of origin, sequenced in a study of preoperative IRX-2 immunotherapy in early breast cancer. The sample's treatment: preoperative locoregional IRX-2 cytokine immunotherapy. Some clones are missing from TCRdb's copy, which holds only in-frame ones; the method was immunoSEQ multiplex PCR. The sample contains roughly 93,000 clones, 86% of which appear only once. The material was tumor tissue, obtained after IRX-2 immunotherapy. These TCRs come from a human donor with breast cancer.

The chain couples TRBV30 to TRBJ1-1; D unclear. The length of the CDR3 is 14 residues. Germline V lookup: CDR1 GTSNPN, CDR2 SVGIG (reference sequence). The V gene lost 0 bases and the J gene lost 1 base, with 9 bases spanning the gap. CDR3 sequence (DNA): TGTGCCTGGAGTGTATCAGTAGGGAACACTGAAGCTTTCTTT. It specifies CAWSVSVGNTEAFF.

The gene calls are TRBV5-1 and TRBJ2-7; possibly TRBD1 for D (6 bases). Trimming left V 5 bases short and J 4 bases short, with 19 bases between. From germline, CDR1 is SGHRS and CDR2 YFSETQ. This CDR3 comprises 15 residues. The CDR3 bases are TGCGCCAGCAGACGGACAGTTGCTGGGAATTACGAGCAGTACTTC. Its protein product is CASRRTVAGNYEQYF.

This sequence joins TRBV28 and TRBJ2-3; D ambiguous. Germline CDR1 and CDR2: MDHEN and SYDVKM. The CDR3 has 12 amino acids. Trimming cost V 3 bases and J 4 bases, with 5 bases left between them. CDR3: CASSFSSDTQYF. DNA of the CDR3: TGTGCCAGCAGTTTCAGCTCAGATACGCAGTATTTT.

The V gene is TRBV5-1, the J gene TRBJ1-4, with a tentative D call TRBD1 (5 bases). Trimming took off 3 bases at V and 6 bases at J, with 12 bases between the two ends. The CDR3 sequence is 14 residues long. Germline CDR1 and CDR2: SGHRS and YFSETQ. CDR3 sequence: CASSSGRADEKLFF. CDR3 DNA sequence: TGCGCCAGCAGCTCGGGCAGGGCCGATGAAAAACTGTTTTTT.